This entry describes one T cell receptor beta chain. The antigen is unknown. Little can be read into the size of this beta chain, an off-target read in a library designed for alpha chains. These data belong to a study of spatial heterogeneity in lung cancer. Overall study context: Alpha-chain sequences were consistently detected in smaller numbers than beta-chain sequences. Study conclusions and caveats: Within tumors, counts of expanded alpha and beta TCRs tracked tumor mutation counts. Nonsynonymous mutation counts, ubiquitous and regional, were tracked by the respective counts of ubiquitous and regional expanded TCRs.

The germline V gene has CDR1 SQVTM and CDR2 ANQGSEA. The CDR3 loop spans 12 amino acids. The V end lost 4 bases, the J end lost 3 bases, and 10 bases lay between the germline ends. TCRdb re-derived calls from the 5' RACE reads in MiXCR, one entry per CDR3 protein. The table shows roughly 7,000 distinct CDR3 sequences, with 11% to 15% occurring only once. Time point meaning: sample taken at primary tumor resection. The V call is TRBV29-1, the J call TRBJ2-7, with D tentatively TRBD1 (6 bases). The clonotype was recovered from a female donor with early-stage non-small cell lung cancer. The starting material was lung tumor tissue, obtained at surgery. CDR3 in DNA: TGCAGCGTTGTGGTAGGGGGCTACGAGCAGTACTTC. The encoded protein is CSVVVGGYEQYF.